This is a list of T cell receptor beta chains from one sample in a study of early stage breast cancer tumors. Method: immunoSEQ multiplex PCR; TCRdb's copy keeps in-frame clones and lacks some. The sample lists approximately 50,000 clones, about 74% occurring once. The sequenced sample was blood. The receptors were gathered from a person between 30 and 45 years old with breast cancer. The CDR3 runs from the conserved cysteine through the conserved F or W. A D gene is named only where the DNA matches it firmly. Clone sizes are given selectively: once, few, many, or a class where the clone is expanded.

-	few	TRBV29-1	TRBJ1-2	12	TGCAGCGTCGCATATGGGCAGCGAGGCTACACCTTC	CSVAYGQRGYTF
-	-	TRBV28	TRBJ1-1	10	TGTGCCAGCAGTTCTATTGAAGCTTTCTTT	CASSSIEAFF
-	-	TRBV15	TRBJ1-1	13	TGTGCCACCAGCAGAGATTGGTGGACTGAAGCTTTCTTT	CATSRDWWTEAFF
-	-	TRBV10-3	TRBJ2-3	16	TGTGCCATCAGCGCCTTGGGGGCAGTACCCACAGATACGCAGTATTTT	CAISALGAVPTDTQYF
-	few	TRBV20-1	TRBJ2-3	10	TGCAGTGCCGTTACAGATACGCAGTATTTT	CSAVTDTQYF
TRBD2	-	TRBV19	TRBJ2-1	15	TGTGCCACCCACTGGGGGGGAGGGCCCGGCAATGAGCAGTTCTTC	CATHWGGGPGNEQFF
TRBD1	-	TRBV2	TRBJ1-2	13	TGTGCCAGCAGCGGACAGGGGGTGGGTGGCTACACCTTC	CASSGQGVGGYTF
-	-	TRBV29-1	TRBJ2-1	14	TGCAGCGTCTTAAGCGGATACCCCCCCCCTGAGCAGTTCTTC	CSVLSGYPPPEQFF
TRBD2	-	TRBV6-4	TRBJ2-2	17	TGTGCCAGCAGTGACGCCTCGGGACTAGTGAACACCGGGGAGCTGTTTTTT	CASSDASGLVNTGELFF
-	-	TRBV6-4	TRBJ2-2	13	TGTGCCAGCAGTGAAGAGACCACCGGGGAGCTGTTTTTT	CASSEETTGELFF
-	-	TRBV27	TRBJ2-1	14	TGTGCCAGCAGTTCGCAAACAGGGTACAATGAGCAGTTCTTC	CASSSQTGYNEQFF
-	-	TRBV19	TRBJ2-7	15	TGTGCCAGTAGTATAGTCCCCGGGGGACGGTACGAGCAGTACTTC	CASSIVPGGRYEQYF
TRBD1	once	TRBV5-5	TRBJ1-6	16	TGTGCCAGCAGCTGGGGGACAGGGTCTGATAATTCACCCCTCCACTTT	CASSWGTGSDNSPLHF
-	once	TRBV7-2	TRBJ1-3	15	TGTGCCAGCAGCTTAGTCGGGGGATCCGGAAACACCATATATTTT	CASSLVGGSGNTIYF
-	-	TRBV29-1	TRBJ1-5	15	TGCAGCGTCTTTAGATCCAAGGGAGGGAATCAGCCCCAGCATTTT	CSVFRSKGGNQPQHF
-	-	TRBV7-6	TRBJ1-4	15	TGTGCCAGCAGCTTCGGGACGGGACAAAATGAAAAACTGTTTTTT	CASSFGTGQNEKLFF
-	once	TRBV7-2	TRBJ1-5	16	TGTGCCAGCAGCGCCACTGATACTTATAGCAATCAGCCCCAGCATTTT	CASSATDTYSNQPQHF
-	-	TRBV5-5	TRBJ1-4	17	TGTGCCAGCAGCTTGCGCCACGTAGGAGGGGTCGGTGAAAAACTGTTTTTT	CASSLRHVGGVGEKLFF
-	-	TRBV6-6	TRBJ2-1	11	TGTGCCAGCAGTTTTGGAAATGAGCAGTTCTTC	CASSFGNEQFF
TRBD1	-	TRBV11-2	TRBJ2-7	15	TGTGCCAGCAGCTTCACCGGGACAGAAGCCTACGAGCAGTACTTC	CASSFTGTEAYEQYF
TRBD1	-	TRBV29-1	TRBJ2-3	15	TGCAGCGTTGAACCAGGGGGCGGGGGCACAGATACGCAGTATTTT	CSVEPGGGGTDTQYF
TRBD2	-	TRBV14	TRBJ2-3	17	TGTGCCAGCAGCCAACGAGGGCTAGCGGGATTCACAGATACGCAGTATTTT	CASSQRGLAGFTDTQYF
TRBD1	once	TRBV6-6	TRBJ1-5	16	TGTGCCAGCACCACATCGGGACAGGGGGCGGAACAGCCCCAGCATTTT	CASTTSGQGAEQPQHF
TRBD1	-	TRBV2	TRBJ1-2	14	TGTGCCAGCAGTGATGACAGGGGGCCCTCTGGCTACACCTTC	CASSDDRGPSGYTF
TRBD2	-	TRBV14	TRBJ2-3	21	TGTGCCAGCAGCCAAGATCATTTGAAACTAGCGGGAGTGGGGGGCACAGATACGCAGTATTTT	CASSQDHLKLAGVGGTDTQYF
-	-	TRBV7-3	TRBJ2-5	13	TGTGCCAGCAGTAGAAGAGGTCGGGAGACCCAGTACTTC	CASSRRGRETQYF
-	-	TRBV10-3	TRBJ1-1	12	TGTGCCACCGGACGGTTGAACACTGAAGCTTTCTTT	CATGRLNTEAFF
-	-	TRBV6-1	TRBJ1-1	13	TGTGCCAGCAGCCTTAGGGGCCCCTTTGAAGCTTTCTTT	CASSLRGPFEAFF
-	-	TRBV7-8	TRBJ1-1	15	TGTGCCAGCAGCTTAGAGGCAGTAATGAACACTGAAGCTTTCTTT	CASSLEAVMNTEAFF
TRBD1	-	TRBV19	TRBJ1-1	13	TGTGCCAGTAGTAGGGACAGGGACACTGAAGCTTTCTTT	CASSRDRDTEAFF
-	few	TRBV5-1	TRBJ2-7	14	TGCGCCAGCAGCGTATCAGGGAGCTCCTACGAGCAGTACTTC	CASSVSGSSYEQYF
TRBD2	-	TRBV5-1	TRBJ2-3	15	TGCGCCAGCGTCCTAGCGGGATACAACACAGATACGCAGTATTTT	CASVLAGYNTDTQYF
-	-	TRBV7-9	TRBJ2-1	15	TGTGCCAGCAGCTTAATGACAGACACCTACAATGAGCAGTTCTTC	CASSLMTDTYNEQFF
TRBD1	-	TRBV19	TRBJ2-7	14	TGTGCCAGTAGCCCGGGACAGGGGGCCTACGAGCAGTACTTC	CASSPGQGAYEQYF
-	few	TRBV4-1	TRBJ1-6	11	TGCGCCAGCAGCCAAGATTCACCCCTCCACTTT	CASSQDSPLHF
TRBD2	-	TRBV5-4	TRBJ2-3	14	TGTGCCAGCAGCTTAGGACTAGGCACAGATACGCAGTATTTT	CASSLGLGTDTQYF
-	-	TRBV19	TRBJ2-7	13	TGTGCCAGTAGTGCGACAGTTTACTACGAGCAGTACTTC	CASSATVYYEQYF
-	-	TRBV6-5	TRBJ2-1	15	TGTGCCAGCAGTCCTGGTGGTGGGTTGAGCAATGAGCAGTTCTTC	CASSPGGGLSNEQFF
TRBD1	-	TRBV7-9	TRBJ1-2	12	TGTGCCAGCAGCTTGGACAGGGCCGGCTACACCTTC	CASSLDRAGYTF
TRBD2	-	TRBV7-2	TRBJ2-5	18	TGTGCCAGCAGCTTAAAGGGACTAGCGGGAGAGGGATGGGAGACCCAGTACTTC	CASSLKGLAGEGWETQYF
-	-	TRBV19	TRBJ2-3	15	TGTGCCAGTAGTAGAGGACGGGAGCAAGTAGATACGCAGTATTTT	CASSRGREQVDTQYF
TRBD2	-	TRBV7-9	TRBJ2-5	12	TGTGCCAGCAGCTCACCTAGCGGGAGCGGACACTTC	CASSSPSGSGHF
TRBD1	-	TRBV19	TRBJ1-2	17	TGTGCCAGTAGTATAGCCGCAGGGGGTCGTGCTAACTATGGCTACACCTTC	CASSIAAGGRANYGYTF
-	once	TRBV6-5	TRBJ2-1	13	TGTGCCAGCAGTCAAATAAGGGACAATGAGCAGTTCTTC	CASSQIRDNEQFF
-	-	TRBV4-3	TRBJ2-7	12	TGCGCCAGCAGCCAAGTCGGCTACGAGCAGTACTTC	CASSQVGYEQYF
-	-	TRBV6-4	TRBJ2-3	13	TGTGCCAGCAGTAGCGGGAGCACAGATACGCAGTATTTT	CASSSGSTDTQYF
-	-	TRBV27	TRBJ1-5	17	TGTGCCAGCAGCCTCACTCCGGGATTTGGCGGCAATCAGCCCCAGCATTTT	CASSLTPGFGGNQPQHF
TRBD1	-	TRBV5-5	TRBJ1-1	15	TGTGCCAGCAGAATGGGTATTCCAGGGGGCACTGAAGCTTTCTTT	CASRMGIPGGTEAFF
-	-	TRBV6-1	TRBJ1-5	14	TGTGCCAGCAGTGAAAGGGGAAACAATCAGCCCCAGCATTTT	CASSERGNNQPQHF
-	-	TRBV10-3	TRBJ2-7	13	TGTGCCATTTATGCCCGAGAGACCTACGAGCAGTACTTC	CAIYARETYEQYF
TRBD2	-	TRBV4-1	TRBJ2-5	17	TGCGCCAGCAGCCAAGATCGGACTAGCGGGGGCCAAGAGACCCAGTACTTC	CASSQDRTSGGQETQYF
TRBD1	-	TRBV10-3	TRBJ1-1	13	TGTAGCTCGAAAACAGGGGAGAACACTGAAGCTTTCTTT	CSSKTGENTEAFF
-	-	TRBV7-9	TRBJ1-1	16	TGTGCCAGCAGCGGGGGATGGTCCTGGGGGAACACTGAAGCTTTCTTT	CASSGGWSWGNTEAFF
-	-	TRBV6-5	TRBJ2-3	12	TGTGCCAGCAGCTCTTCCTCAGATACGCAGTATTTT	CASSSSSDTQYF